This T cell receptor (beta chain) comes out of a study of response to subunit inactivated influenza vaccine. General study points: Authors suggested each seasonal flu vaccination may recruit only limited numbers of new T cells.

TCRdb redid the calling of the RT-PCR reads with MiXCR, one entry per CDR3 protein. The table records around 470,000 distinct CDR3 sequences, around 7.9% of them present only once. This clonotype was detected ten times or more. The antigen remains unidentified. The CDR3 has 15 amino acids. V shed 3 bases and J shed 5 bases, with 16 bases lying between them. Germline CDR1 is DFQATT and CDR2 is SNEGSKA (reference sequence). The J gene is TRBJ2-2, the V gene TRBV20-1; D is ambiguous. The sample consisted of PBMCs from blood, taken less than 30 months after vaccination. This TCR derives from a man aged 45 to 75 who received an inactivated influenza vaccine. CDR3 DNA sequence: TGCAGTGCTAGCCCCCTTGTGAGTTCGACCGGGGAGCTGTTTTTT. Amino acid sequence: CSASPLVSSTGELFF.